Below, 7 T cell receptor beta chains from the same sample are listed, as sequenced in a study of T cells in Graves' hyperthyroidism and ophthalmopathy. TCR beta CDR3 region amplification was performed from RNA transcripts. The HTBI primer set served for first-round RT-PCR of the TCR CDR3. TCRdb processed the multiplex PCR reads anew with MiXCR; each CDR3 protein has one entry. The sample shows 560,000 or so distinct CDR3 sequences, around 20% of them seen only once. The sample taken for sequencing was blood. Source of these receptors: a man aged 35 to 55 with Graves' ophthalmopathy.

This clonotype has only one observation. The chain combines TRBV18 with TRBJ1-2; no definite D call. V gave up 4 bases and J gave up 10 bases, with 19 bases separating them. Germline V gene lookup returns CDR1 KGHSH and CDR2 LQKENI. This CDR3 is 14 amino acids long. The CDR3 region is CASSLSTGLQDYTF. The DNA for the CDR3 is TGTGCCAGCTCACTATCTACGGGTTTACAAGACTACACCTTC. Together with reference TRBV18 and TRBJ1-2, the CDR3 gives the full variable domain: NAGVMQNPRHLVRRRGQEARLRCSPMKGHSHVYWYRQLPEEGLKFMVYLQKENIIDESGMPKERFSAEFPKEGPSILRIQQVVRGDSAAYFCASSLSTGLQDYTFGSGTRLTVV.

To note about this clonotype: A much larger clonotype is one base distant, so this may be a read error. The V gene is TRBV12-3 or TRBV12-4, the J gene TRBJ1-1; D perhaps matches TRBD1 (6 bases). The length of the CDR3 is 14 residues. The DNA of the CDR3 is TGTGCCAGCATGAACAGGGTTGTGAACACTGCAGCTTTCTTT. It encodes CASMNRVVNTAAFF.

This clonotype was detected ten times or more. The chain joins TRBV28 to TRBJ2-7; possible D gene TRBD1, 6 bases. The CDR3 totals 16 residues. Germline CDR1 is MDHEN and CDR2 is SYDVKM. Trimming removed 7 bases from V and 3 bases from J, with 22 bases in between. The CDR3 DNA is TGTGCCAGCAAACCCTTACGGGACAAATGGGTCTACGAGCAGTACTTC. This translates into CASKPLRDKWVYEQYF.

In its sample, this clonotype was seen many times. V usage is TRBV20-1 and J usage is TRBJ1-2; weak D call: TRBD1 (5 bases). CDR1 is DFQATT and CDR2 is SNEGSKA in the germline V gene (reference sequence). This CDR3 contains 14 residues. Trimming removed 3 bases from V and 8 bases from J, with 19 bases in between. DNA of the CDR3: TGCAGTGCTAGGACCGCCGGGGACTTAGGGGGCTACACCTTC. Encoded protein: CSARTAGDLGGYTF.

As to this clonotype: A much larger clone lies a single base off, so this may be a read error. This chain joins TRBV12-3 or TRBV12-4 and TRBJ1-2; D is perhaps TRBD1 (6 bases). Trimming pared 5 bases from V and 3 bases from J, leaving 13 bases between. The CDR3 spans 14 residues. CDR3 nucleotide sequence: TGTGCCAGCAGTGCACAGGACAGTGACTATGGCTACACCTTC. Translating it yields CASSAQDSDYGYTF.

This chain joins TRBV4-3 and TRBJ2-2; tentative D call: TRBD2 (6 bases). Deletions cut 3 bases from V and 5 bases from J, with 13 bases between. CDR1 is LGHNA and CDR2 is YSLEER in the germline V gene. The CDR3 is made up of 15 amino acids. The CDR3: CASSQGGIGTGELFF. DNA for the CDR3: TGCGCCAGCAGCCAGGGAGGAATCGGGACCGGGGAGCTGTTTTTT.

This clonotype was counted ten times or more. The chain recombines TRBV2 with TRBJ2-7, with D perhaps matching TRBD2 (5 bases). CDR3 length: 14 amino acids. V was pared by 3 bases and J by 0 bases, with 9 bases between. Germline assignment: CDR1 SNHLY and CDR2 FYNNEI. CDR3 residues: CASSDEGFSYEQYF. Here the CDR3 DNA reads TGTGCCAGCAGTGACGAGGGATTCTCCTACGAGCAGTACTTC.